This TCR beta chain was identified in a study of blood T cell repertoires in COVID-19 (dated by TCRdb to about 2020). The study in broad terms: The collaborator samples originated in the United States, Italy and Spain and spanned the acute and convalescent phases of COVID-19. The prospective study material was composed of cDNA or gDNA derived from T cells, B-cell-depleted T cells, or PBMCs. Subjects who had been exposed to COVID-19, were actively infected with it, or had recovered from it provided the deeply sampled blood TCRbeta repertoires that made up the dataset. A freely available public database, intended as a resource for researchers studying the immune response to SARS-CoV-2, is where the repertoires were released. The samples were drawn from the first 160 participants of the ongoing ImmuneRACE study and from over a thousand subjects provided by 6 global collaborators. Sample metadata almost always included a de-identified subject ID, COVID-19 status, age in years and sex. Where available, HLA class I and class II types were taken from metadata supplied by the sample provider and were not determined by assay-based typing. Paper-wide results and their limitations: The quantity of clinical and demographic metadata differed by source and by participant and was supplied without curation.

A second Seattle source provided samples from volunteer blood donors who had recovered from COVID-19. Whole blood was collected in K2EDTA tubes by collaborating institutions according to the institutions' own protocols. For TCRbeta analysis, collaborators shipped samples in one of three forms: frozen whole blood, isolated PBMCs, or DNA extracted from either of those sample types. This clone was detected only a few times. Its recognized antigen is unknown. No clone much larger than this one lies a single base away; base qualities are absent. TCRbeta CDR3 regions were amplified from genomic DNA by means of the immunoSEQ Assay, a bias-controlled multiplex PCR. In the authors' own workflow: Nucleated cell counts per sample were estimated from amplification of reference gene primers within the assay. To quantify the absolute abundance of each unique TCRbeta CDR3 rearrangement, sequence reads were collapsed and filtered. For each sample, productive Simpson clonality was calculated as the square root of Simpson's diversity index across productive rearrangements. The table was pulled from immuneACCESS by TCRdb, which kept in-frame rearrangements only. Such tables lose some clones; where checked, under half of the loss comes from unresolved V genes, and the rest has no known cause. V and J calls and clone size are copied from that table; D and trimming were computed from the DNA. Here the sample has 90,000 to 150,000 clones; roughly nine tenths occur a single time. The top ten hold approximately 8% of the sample.

The clonotype was recovered from a man between 65 and 80 years old who had recovered from COVID-19. The sequenced sample was peripheral blood.

The DNA reads TGTGCCAGCAGCCTACTAGCTCAGATCAATAATGAGCAGTTCTTC. Translated, this is CASSLLAQINNEQFF. Here the chain combines TRBV11-2 and TRBJ2-1; TRBD2 might be the D gene, on 6 matching bases. The CDR3 runs 15 residues from the cysteine to the phenylalanine. The retained sequence is limited to the CDR3, 45 bases, with the frame set at the first base. V is clipped by 5 bases and J by 7 bases, and the sequence between their germline boundaries is 18 bases long. From a lookup of the germline V gene, CDR1 and CDR2 are SGHAT and FQNNGV.